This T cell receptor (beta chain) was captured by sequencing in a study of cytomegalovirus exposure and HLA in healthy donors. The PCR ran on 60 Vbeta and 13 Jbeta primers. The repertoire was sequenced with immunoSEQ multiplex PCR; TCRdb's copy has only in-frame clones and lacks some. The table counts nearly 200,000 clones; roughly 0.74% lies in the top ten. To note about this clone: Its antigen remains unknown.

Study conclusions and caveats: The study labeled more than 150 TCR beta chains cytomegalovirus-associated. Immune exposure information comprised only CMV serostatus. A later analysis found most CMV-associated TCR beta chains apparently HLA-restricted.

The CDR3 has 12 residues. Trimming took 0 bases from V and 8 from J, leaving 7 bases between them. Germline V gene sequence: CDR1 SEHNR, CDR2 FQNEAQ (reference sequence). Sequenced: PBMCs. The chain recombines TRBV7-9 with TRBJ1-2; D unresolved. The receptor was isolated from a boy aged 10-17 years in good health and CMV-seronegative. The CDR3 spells CASSLASGGYTF. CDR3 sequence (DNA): TGTGCCAGCAGCTTAGCGAGCGGGGGCTACACCTTC.